These T cell receptor beta chains were read from a single sample in a study of regulatory T cells in long-lasting Graves disease. MiXCR was run by TCRdb on the reads, yielding one entry per CDR3 protein. In the table there are about 1,500 distinct CDR3 sequences, around 80% of which are singletons. The sequencing here drew on peripheral blood mononuclear cells (PBMCs), taken with antithyroid drug treatment, in newly diagnosed or persistent Graves disease (not recorded which). Source of these receptors: a woman aged 18-30 years with Graves disease. The CDR3 runs from the conserved cysteine through the conserved F or W. The D gene is left open where the match is weak. Part of the rows lack a size; the others show once, few, many or a class for expanded clones.

clone_size	v_call	j_call	d_call	cdr3_nt	cdr3_aa
.	TRBV7-9	TRBJ2-7	.	TGTGCCAGCAGCTTAGGGTTACCAGGACAGAACTACGAGCAGTACTTC	CASSLGLPGQNYEQYF
.	TRBV24-1	TRBJ2-1	.	TGTGCCACCAGTGGTAGCTCCTACAATGAGCAGTTCTTC	CATSGSSYNEQFF
.	TRBV28	TRBJ2-7	.	TGTGCCAGCAGTTTCGGCGGGGAATACGAGCAGTACTTC	CASSFGGEYEQYF
once	TRBV19	TRBJ2-7	.	TGTGCCAGTAGCCCGGGACAAGGACTAGGCTACGAGCAGTACTTC	CASSPGQGLGYEQYF
.	TRBV20-1	TRBJ1-2	.	TGCAGTGCTAGACATGTCTATGGCTACACCTTC	CSARHVYGYTF
.	TRBV4-1	TRBJ1-5	.	TGCGCCAGCAGCCATGGGGCCAATAATCAGCCCCAGCATTTT	CASSHGANNQPQHF
.	TRBV6-4	TRBJ1-1	.	TGTGCCAGCAGTGACGAGCCTCTCGTGACGGGGTTGGGCACTGAAGCTTTCTTT	CASSDEPLVTGLGTEAFF
.	TRBV10-3	TRBJ2-2	TRBD2	TGTGCCATCAGTGAACTAGCGGCCGGGGAGCTGTTTTTT	CAISELAAGELFF
once	TRBV11-2	TRBJ2-7	TRBD2	TGTGCCAGCAGCTTTGAAGCGGGAGCTTACGAGCAGTACTTC	CASSFEAGAYEQYF
few	TRBV20-1	TRBJ2-7	TRBD1	TGCAGTGCTAATTCTCGGACAGGGAATTACGAGCAGTACTTC	CSANSRTGNYEQYF
few	TRBV7-9	TRBJ2-1	.	TGTGCCAGCAGCTTCCCGAAGGTCCAATACAATGAGCAGTTCTTC	CASSFPKVQYNEQFF
.	TRBV11-1	TRBJ2-5	TRBD2	TGTGCCAGCAGCTTCGGCGGGAGTGGGGCAGAGACCCAGTACTTC	CASSFGGSGAETQYF
.	TRBV20-1	TRBJ1-4	.	TGCAGTGTCCTGAAGGGTATCGGTCGGGAAAAACTGTTTTTT	CSVLKGIGREKLFF
once	TRBV4-2	TRBJ2-5	.	TGTGCCACCACCTCGCCGTTTAGGGGACGAGAGACCCAGTACTTC	CATTSPFRGRETQYF
.	TRBV30	TRBJ1-2	.	TGTGCCTGGAGTACCGGGACTCACTATGGCTACACCTTC	CAWSTGTHYGYTF
.	TRBV18	TRBJ2-7	.	TGTGCCAGCTCACCAGGCGGTTCCGAGCAGTACTTC	CASSPGGSEQYF
.	TRBV5-4	TRBJ2-1	.	TGTGCCAGCAGCTTGGTGGCTCTCGGCCTCCGAGAGCAGTTCTTC	CASSLVALGLREQFF
few	TRBV12-3/TRBV12-4	TRBJ1-1	TRBD1	TGTGCCAGCAGAGGAGGGGACAGGAAAGCTTTCTTT	CASRGGDRKAFF
.	TRBV20-1	TRBJ2-2	TRBD2	TGCAGTGCTAGAGATTCAGCGACCTTAGCGGGAGTCAACACCGGGGAGCTGTTTTTT	CSARDSATLAGVNTGELFF
.	TRBV21-1	TRBJ1-3	.	TGTGCCAGCCTAGGGGACTTACGCGGAAACACCATATATTTT	CASLGDLRGNTIYF
.	TRBV24-1	TRBJ2-3	.	TGTGCCACCAGTGGACAGTTTAGCACAGATACGCAGTATTTT	CATSGQFSTDTQYF
.	TRBV6-2/TRBV6-3	TRBJ2-7	.	TGTGCCAGCAGTTACATAACAGGGGGGGACGAGCAGTACTTC	CASSYITGGDEQYF
.	TRBV7-9	TRBJ2-1	TRBD2	TGTGCCAGCAGCACCTGGACTAGCGGGACTAATGAGCAGTTCTTC	CASSTWTSGTNEQFF
.	TRBV12-3/TRBV12-4	TRBJ2-1	.	TGTGCCAGCGGTTTAGACAAGGGGGGCTACAATGAGCAGTTCTTC	CASGLDKGGYNEQFF
.	TRBV7-6	TRBJ2-4	.	TGTGCCAGCAGCTTAGGGGGGCTCGCCAAAAACATTCAGTACTTC	CASSLGGLAKNIQYF
.	TRBV20-1	TRBJ2-1	.	TGCAGTGCCCGGGGATCCTACAATGAGCAGTTCTTC	CSARGSYNEQFF
.	TRBV18	TRBJ1-3	.	TGTGCCAGCTCACCCGGGACTACATCTGGAAACACCATATATTTT	CASSPGTTSGNTIYF